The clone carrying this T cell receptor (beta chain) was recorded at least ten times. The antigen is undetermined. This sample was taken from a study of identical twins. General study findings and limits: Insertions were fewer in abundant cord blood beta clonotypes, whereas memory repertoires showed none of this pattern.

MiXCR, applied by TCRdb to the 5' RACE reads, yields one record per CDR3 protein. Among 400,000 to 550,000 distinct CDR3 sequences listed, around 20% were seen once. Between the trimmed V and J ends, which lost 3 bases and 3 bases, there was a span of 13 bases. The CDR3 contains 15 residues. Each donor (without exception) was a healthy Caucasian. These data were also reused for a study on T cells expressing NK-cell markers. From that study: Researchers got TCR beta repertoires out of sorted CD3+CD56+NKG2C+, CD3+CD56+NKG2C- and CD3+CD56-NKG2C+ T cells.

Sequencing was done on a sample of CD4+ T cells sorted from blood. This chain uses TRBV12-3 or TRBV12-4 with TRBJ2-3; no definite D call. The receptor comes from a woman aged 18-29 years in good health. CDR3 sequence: CASSFVVGETDTQYF. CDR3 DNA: TGTGCCAGCAGTTTCGTGGTTGGTGAGACAGATACGCAGTATTTT.